This TCR beta chain was captured by sequencing in a study of blood T cell repertoires in COVID-19. As for the study in general: Spain, Italy and the United States supplied samples that represented acute and convalescent COVID-19. PBMCs, B-cell-depleted T cells, or T cells were the source of the cDNA or gDNA that made up the material.

Original processing methods: Scientists estimated how many nucleated cells there were by amplifying reference gene primers. The repertoire was sequenced with immunoSEQ multiplex PCR; TCRdb's copy has only in-frame clones and lacks some. V, J and clone size reflect that table, while D and trimming were determined from the DNA. The data contain roughly 80,000 clones, 78% of them singletons. CDR1 and CDR2 (germline): MGHRA, YSYEKL. The CDR3 runs to 15 residues. V lost 1 base to trimming and J lost 3 bases; unmatched junction nucleotides: 3. The sequenced material came from peripheral blood. V is TRBV4-1 and J is TRBJ2-1; 7 bases are shared with TRBD2. This clonotype originated in a human donor in a cohort sampled during active COVID-19. This CDR3 reads CASSQGEGLYNEQFF. The CDR3 nucleotides read TGCGCCAGCAGCCAAGGGGAGGGTCTCTACAATGAGCAGTTCTTC.